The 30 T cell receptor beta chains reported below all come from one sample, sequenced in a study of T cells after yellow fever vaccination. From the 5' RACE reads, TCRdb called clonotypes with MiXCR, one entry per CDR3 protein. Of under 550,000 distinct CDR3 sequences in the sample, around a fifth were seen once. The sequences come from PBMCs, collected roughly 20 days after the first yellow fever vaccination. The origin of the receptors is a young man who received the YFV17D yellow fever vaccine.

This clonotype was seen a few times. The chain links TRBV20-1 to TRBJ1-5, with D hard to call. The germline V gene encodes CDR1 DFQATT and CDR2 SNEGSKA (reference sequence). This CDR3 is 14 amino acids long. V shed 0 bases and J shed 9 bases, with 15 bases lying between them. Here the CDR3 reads CSAREGRARGPQHF. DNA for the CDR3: TGCAGTGCTAGAGAGGGTCGGGCCCGGGGGCCCCAGCATTTT.

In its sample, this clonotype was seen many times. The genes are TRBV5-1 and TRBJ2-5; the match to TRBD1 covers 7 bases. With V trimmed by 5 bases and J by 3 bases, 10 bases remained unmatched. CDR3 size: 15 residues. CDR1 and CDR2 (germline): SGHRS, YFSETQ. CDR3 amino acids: CASSPTGRGEETQYF. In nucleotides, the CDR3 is TGCGCCAGCAGTCCGACAGGGCGAGGGGAAGAGACCCAGTACTTC.

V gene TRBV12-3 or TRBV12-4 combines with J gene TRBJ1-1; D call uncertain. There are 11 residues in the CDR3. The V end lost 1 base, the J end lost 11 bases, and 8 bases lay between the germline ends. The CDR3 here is CASSLGTTAFF. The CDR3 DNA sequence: TGTGCCAGCAGTTTAGGTACCACGGCTTTCTTT.

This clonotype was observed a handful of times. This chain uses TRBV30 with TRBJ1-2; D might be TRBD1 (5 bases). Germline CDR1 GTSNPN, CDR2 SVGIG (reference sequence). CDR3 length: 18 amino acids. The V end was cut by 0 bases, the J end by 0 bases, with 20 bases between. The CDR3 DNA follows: TGTGCCTGGAGTGTTTCTCGCCCGACAGTGAAAGCTAACTATGGCTACACCTTC. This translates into CAWSVSRPTVKANYGYTF.

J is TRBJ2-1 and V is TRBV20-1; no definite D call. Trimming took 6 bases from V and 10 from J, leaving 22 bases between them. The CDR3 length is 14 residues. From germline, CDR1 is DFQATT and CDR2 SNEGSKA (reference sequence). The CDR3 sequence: CSARSGDHYEEQFF. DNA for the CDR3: TGCAGTGCGCGCTCCGGTGATCACTATGAGGAGCAGTTCTTC.

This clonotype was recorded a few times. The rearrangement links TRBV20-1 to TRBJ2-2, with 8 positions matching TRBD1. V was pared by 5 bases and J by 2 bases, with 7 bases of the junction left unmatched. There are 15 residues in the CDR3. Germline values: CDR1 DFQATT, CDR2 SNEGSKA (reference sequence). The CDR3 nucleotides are TGCAGTGCTGCTGGACAGGGAGTCAACACCGGGGAGCTGTTTTTT. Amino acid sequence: CSAAGQGVNTGELFF.

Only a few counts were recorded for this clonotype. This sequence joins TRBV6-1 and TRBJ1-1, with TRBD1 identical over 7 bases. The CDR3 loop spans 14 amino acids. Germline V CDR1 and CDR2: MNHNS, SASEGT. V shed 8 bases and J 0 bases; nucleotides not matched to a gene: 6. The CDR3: CASWTGQMNTEAFF. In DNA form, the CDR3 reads TGTGCCAGCTGGACGGGACAGATGAACACTGAAGCTTTCTTT.

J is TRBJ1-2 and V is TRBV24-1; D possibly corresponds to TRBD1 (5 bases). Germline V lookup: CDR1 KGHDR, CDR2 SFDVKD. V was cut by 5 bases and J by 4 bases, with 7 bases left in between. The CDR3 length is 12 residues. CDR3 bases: TGTGCCACCAGTGGGGGGTCCTATGGCTACACCTTC. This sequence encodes CATSGGSYGYTF.

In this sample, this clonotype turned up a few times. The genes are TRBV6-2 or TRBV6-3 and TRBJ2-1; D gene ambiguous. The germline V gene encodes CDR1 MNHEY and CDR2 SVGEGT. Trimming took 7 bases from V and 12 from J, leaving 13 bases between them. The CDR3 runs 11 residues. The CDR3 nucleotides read TGTGCCAGCACCACGGGTACGAGGCAGTTCTTC. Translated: CASTTGTRQFF.

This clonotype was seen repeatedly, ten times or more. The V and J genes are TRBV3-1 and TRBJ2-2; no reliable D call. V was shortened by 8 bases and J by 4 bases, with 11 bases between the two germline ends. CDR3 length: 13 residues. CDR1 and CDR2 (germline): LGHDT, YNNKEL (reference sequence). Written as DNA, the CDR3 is TGTGCCAGCTGGTCTCGGCCCACCGGGGAGCTGTTTTTT. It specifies CASWSRPTGELFF.

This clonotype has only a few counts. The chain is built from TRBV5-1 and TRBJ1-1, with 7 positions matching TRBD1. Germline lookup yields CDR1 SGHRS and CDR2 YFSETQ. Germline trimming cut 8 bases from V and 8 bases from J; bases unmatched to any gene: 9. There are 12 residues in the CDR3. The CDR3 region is CASTSPGQEAFF. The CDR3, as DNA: TGCGCCAGTACTTCTCCGGGACAGGAAGCTTTCTTT.

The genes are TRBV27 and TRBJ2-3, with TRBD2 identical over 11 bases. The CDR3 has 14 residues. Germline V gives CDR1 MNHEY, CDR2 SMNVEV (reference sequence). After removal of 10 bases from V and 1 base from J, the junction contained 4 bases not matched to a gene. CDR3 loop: CATQLAGGTDTQYF. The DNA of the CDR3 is TGTGCCACACAACTAGCGGGGGGCACAGATACGCAGTATTTT.

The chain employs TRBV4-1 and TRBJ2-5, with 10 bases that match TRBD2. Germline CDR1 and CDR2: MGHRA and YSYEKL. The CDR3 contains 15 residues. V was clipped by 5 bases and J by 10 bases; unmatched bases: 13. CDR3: CASSSLAGVSRVQYF. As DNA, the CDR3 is TGCGCCAGCAGCTCCCTAGCGGGGGTGTCTCGGGTCCAGTACTTC.

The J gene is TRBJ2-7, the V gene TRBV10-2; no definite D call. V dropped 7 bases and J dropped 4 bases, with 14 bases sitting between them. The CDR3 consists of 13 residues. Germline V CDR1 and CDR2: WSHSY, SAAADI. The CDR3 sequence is CASTWAGGYEQYF. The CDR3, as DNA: TGCGCCAGCACTTGGGCCGGTGGGTACGAGCAGTACTTC.

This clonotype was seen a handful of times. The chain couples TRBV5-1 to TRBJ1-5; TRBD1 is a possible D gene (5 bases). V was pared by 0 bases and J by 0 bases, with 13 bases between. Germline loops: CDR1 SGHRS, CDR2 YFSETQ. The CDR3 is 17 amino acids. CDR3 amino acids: CASSLGGGGDSNQPQHF. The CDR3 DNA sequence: TGCGCCAGCAGCTTGGGAGGCGGGGGGGATAGCAATCAGCCCCAGCATTTT.

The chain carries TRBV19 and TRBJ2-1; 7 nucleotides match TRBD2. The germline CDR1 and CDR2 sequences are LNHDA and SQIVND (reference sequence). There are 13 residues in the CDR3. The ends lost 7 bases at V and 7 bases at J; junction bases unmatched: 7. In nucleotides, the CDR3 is TGTGCCAGTAAGGGAGGGGTTGAGAATGAGCAGTTCTTC. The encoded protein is CASKGGVENEQFF.

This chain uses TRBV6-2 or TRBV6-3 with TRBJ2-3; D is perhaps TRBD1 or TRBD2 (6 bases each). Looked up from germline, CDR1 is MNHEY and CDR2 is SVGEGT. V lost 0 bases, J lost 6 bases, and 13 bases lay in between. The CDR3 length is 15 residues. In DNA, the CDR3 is TGTGCCAGCAGTTACTCGGGGGGCAATTTGGATACGCAGTATTTT. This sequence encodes CASSYSGGNLDTQYF.

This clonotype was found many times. Here the CDR3 reads CASSQVANGIDQPQHF. CDR3 coding DNA: TGTGCCAGCAGCCAAGTTGCTAACGGAATAGATCAGCCCCAGCATTTT. The chain recombines TRBV4-2 with TRBJ1-5; D is unresolved. This CDR3 has 16 amino acids. V gave up 1 base and J gave up 5 bases, with 15 bases separating them. The germline CDR1 and CDR2 sequences are LGHNA and YNFKEQ.

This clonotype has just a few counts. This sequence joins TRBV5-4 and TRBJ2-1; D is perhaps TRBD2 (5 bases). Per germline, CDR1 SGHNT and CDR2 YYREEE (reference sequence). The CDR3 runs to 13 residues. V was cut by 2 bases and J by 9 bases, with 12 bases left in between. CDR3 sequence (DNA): TGTGCCAGCAGCTTCGGTGGAAGCGGTGAGCAGTTCTTC. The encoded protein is CASSFGGSGEQFF.

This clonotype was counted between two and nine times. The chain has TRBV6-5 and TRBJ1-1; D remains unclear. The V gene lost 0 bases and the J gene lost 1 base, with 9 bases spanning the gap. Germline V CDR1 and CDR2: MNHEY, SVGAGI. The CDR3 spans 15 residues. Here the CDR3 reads CASSYSRRPNTEAFF. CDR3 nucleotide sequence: TGTGCCAGCAGTTACTCGAGGCGGCCGAACACTGAAGCTTTCTTT.

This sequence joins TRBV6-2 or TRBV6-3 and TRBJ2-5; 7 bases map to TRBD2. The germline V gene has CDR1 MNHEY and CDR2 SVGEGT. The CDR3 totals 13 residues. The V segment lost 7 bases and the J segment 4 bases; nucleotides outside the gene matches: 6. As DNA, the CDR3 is TGTGCCAGCACCAAGCCGGGGGGAGAGACCCAGTACTTC. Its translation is CASTKPGGETQYF.

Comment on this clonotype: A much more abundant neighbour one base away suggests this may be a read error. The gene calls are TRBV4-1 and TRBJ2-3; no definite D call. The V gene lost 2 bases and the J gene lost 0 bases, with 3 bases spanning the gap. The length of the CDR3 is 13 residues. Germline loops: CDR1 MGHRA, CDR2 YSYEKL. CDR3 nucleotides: TGCGCCAGCAGCCAACCTAGCACAGATACGCAGTATTTT. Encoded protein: CASSQPSTDTQYF.

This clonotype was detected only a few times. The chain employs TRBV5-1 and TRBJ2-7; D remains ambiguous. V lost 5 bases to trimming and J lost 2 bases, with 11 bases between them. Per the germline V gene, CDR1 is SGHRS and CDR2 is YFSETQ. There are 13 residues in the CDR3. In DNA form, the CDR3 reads TGCGCCAGCAGTTCGGACCCAGCCTACGAGCAGTACTTC. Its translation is CASSSDPAYEQYF.

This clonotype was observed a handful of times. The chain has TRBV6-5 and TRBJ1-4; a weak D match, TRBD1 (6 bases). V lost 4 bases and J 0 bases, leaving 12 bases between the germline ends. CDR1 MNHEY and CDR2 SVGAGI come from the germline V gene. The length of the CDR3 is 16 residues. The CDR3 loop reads CASSWTASATNEKLFF. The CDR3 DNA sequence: TGTGCCAGCAGTTGGACAGCTAGTGCAACTAATGAAAAACTGTTTTTT.

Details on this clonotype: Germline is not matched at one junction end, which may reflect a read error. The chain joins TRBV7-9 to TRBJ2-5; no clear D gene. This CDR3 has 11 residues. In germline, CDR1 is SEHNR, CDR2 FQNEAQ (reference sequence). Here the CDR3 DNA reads TGTGCCAGCATTATTGAGAGAGCCTTGAACTTC. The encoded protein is CASIIERALNF.

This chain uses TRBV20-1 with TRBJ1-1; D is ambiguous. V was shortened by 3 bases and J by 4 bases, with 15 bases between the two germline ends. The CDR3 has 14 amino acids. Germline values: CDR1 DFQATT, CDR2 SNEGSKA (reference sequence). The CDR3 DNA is TGCAGTGCTAGGGGCACCGGCCGGGGCACTGAAGCTTTCTTT. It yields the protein CSARGTGRGTEAFF.

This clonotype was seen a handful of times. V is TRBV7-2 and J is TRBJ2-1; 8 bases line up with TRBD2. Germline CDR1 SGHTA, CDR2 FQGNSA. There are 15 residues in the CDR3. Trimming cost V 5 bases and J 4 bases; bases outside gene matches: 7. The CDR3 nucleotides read TGTGCCAGCAGCATAACTAGCGGACCATACAATGAGCAGTTCTTC. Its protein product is CASSITSGPYNEQFF.

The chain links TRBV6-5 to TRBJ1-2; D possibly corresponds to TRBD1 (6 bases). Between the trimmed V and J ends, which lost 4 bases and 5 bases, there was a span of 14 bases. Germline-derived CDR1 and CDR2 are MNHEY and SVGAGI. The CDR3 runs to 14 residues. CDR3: CASSSLGGLYGYTF. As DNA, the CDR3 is TGTGCCAGCAGTTCCCTAGGGGGGCTGTATGGCTACACCTTC.

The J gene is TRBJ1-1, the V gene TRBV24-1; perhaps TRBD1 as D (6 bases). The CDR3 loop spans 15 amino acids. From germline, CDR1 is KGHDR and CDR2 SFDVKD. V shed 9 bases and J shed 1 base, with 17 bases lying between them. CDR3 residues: CATQEGGRGNTEAFF. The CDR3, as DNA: TGTGCCACCCAGGAGGGAGGCAGGGGGAACACTGAAGCTTTCTTT.

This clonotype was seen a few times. The DNA for the CDR3 is TGTGCCTCCAGCCAAGCCTTTACAGGGCGGGAGACCCAGTACTTC. This translates into CASSQAFTGRETQYF. This chain connects TRBV3-1 to TRBJ2-5, with D perhaps matching TRBD1 (6 bases). The V end was cut by 11 bases, the J end by 5 bases, with 24 bases between. The CDR3 is made up of 15 amino acids. Germline loops: CDR1 LGHDT, CDR2 YNNKEL (reference sequence).